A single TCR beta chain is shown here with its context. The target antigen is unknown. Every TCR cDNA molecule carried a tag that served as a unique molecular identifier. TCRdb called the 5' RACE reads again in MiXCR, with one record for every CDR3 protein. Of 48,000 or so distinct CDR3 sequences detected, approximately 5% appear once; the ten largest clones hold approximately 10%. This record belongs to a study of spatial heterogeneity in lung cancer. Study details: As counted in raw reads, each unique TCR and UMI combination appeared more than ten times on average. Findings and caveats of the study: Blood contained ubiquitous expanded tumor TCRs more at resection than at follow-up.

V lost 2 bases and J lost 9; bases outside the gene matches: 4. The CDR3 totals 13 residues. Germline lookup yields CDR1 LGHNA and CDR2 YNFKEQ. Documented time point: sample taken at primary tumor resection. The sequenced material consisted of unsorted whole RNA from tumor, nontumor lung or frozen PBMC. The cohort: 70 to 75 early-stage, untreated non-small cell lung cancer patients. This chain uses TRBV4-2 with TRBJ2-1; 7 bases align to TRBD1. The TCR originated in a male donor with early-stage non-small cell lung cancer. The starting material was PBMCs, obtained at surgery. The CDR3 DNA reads TGTGCCAGCAGCCAAAAGGGACAGATTGAGCAGTTCTTC. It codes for CASSQKGQIEQFF.